This T cell receptor beta chain was captured by sequencing in a study of brain T cells in children with intractable seizures. A single count supports this clone. No antigen is known for it. Sequencing was limited to surgery cases with top T cell transcript signatures in brain tissue. The assay was immunoSEQ multiplex PCR, and TCRdb's table has in-frame clones only and misses some. The top ten clones hold under 2% of a sample with tens of thousands of clones, about 92% of them seen once. Study-wide results and caveats: Clones missing pre-surgery may reflect undersampling of that blood sample.

Germline values: CDR1 SGHAT, CDR2 FQNNGV. CDR3 length equals 14 residues. J gave up 4 bases and V 3 bases, and 6 bases lay outside the gene matches. The sample in question was peripheral blood, obtained at surgery. This clonotype was obtained from a boy in the first two years of life with tuberous sclerosis and intractable seizures. The chain employs TRBV11-2 and TRBJ2-7, with 7 bases matching TRBD1. The CDR3 spells CASSFGTGDYEQYF. The CDR3, as DNA: TGTGCCAGCAGCTTTGGAACAGGGGATTACGAGCAGTACTTC.